What follows are 16 T cell receptor beta chains derived from one specimen sequenced in a study of blood T cell repertoires in COVID-19. TCRdb's table, derived via immunoSEQ multiplex PCR, lists solely in-frame clones and lacks some. The sample has 150,000 to 200,000 clones, around four fifths seen once; the top ten hold roughly a fifth. Sequenced sample: peripheral blood. Source of these receptors: a woman over 75 with acute or convalescent COVID-19.

V gene TRBV3-1 (or the pseudogene TRBV3-2) combines with J gene TRBJ1-2; 8 bases fit TRBD1. Germline trimming cut 2 bases from V and 4 bases from J; bases unmatched to any gene: 3. The CDR3 runs to 14 residues. Germline V gene data show CDR1 as LGHDT and CDR2 as YNNKEL (reference sequence). The CDR3 spells CASSQYDRGYGYTF. In DNA form, the CDR3 reads TGTGCCAGCAGCCAATATGACAGGGGCTATGGCTACACCTTC.

The chain recombines TRBV4-2 with TRBJ2-5, with D possibly being TRBD2 (6 bases). This CDR3 comprises 14 residues. The germline CDR1 and CDR2 sequences are LGHNA and YNFKEQ. V gave up 3 bases and J gave up 2 bases, with 10 bases separating them. In DNA, the CDR3 is TGTGCCAGCAGCCACCCGGGACTTCAAGAGACCCAGTACTTC. Encoded protein: CASSHPGLQETQYF.

The chain employs TRBV28 and TRBJ1-5, with a weak D call TRBD1 (5 bases). Per the germline V gene, CDR1 is MDHEN and CDR2 is SYDVKM. V lost 5 bases and J lost 5, with 16 bases in between. There are 15 residues in the CDR3. The CDR3 spells CASSTLGGGDQPQHF. Here the CDR3 DNA reads TGTGCCAGCAGTACACTTGGGGGGGGAGATCAGCCCCAGCATTTT.

This clone was picked up one time. The chain employs TRBV19 and TRBJ2-1; 7 bases align to TRBD1. The CDR3 is made up of 14 amino acids. Germline V gives CDR1 LNHDA, CDR2 SQIVND (reference sequence). V lost 6 bases to trimming and J lost 2 bases; unmatched junction nucleotides: 4. CDR3 DNA sequence: TGTGCCAGTAGCGACAGGGTCCCCTACAATGAGCAGTTCTTC. Translated, it gives CASSDRVPYNEQFF. The full variable domain, with the rest looked up from reference TRBV19 and TRBJ2-1, is DGGITQSPKYLFRKEGQNVTLSCEQNLNHDAMYWYRQDPGQGLRLIYYSQIVNDFQKGDIAEGYSVSREKKESFPLTVTSAQKNPTAFYLCASSDRVPYNEQFFGPGTRLTVL.

The genes are TRBV5-4 and TRBJ2-1; 11 bases line up with TRBD2. CDR1 and CDR2 (germline): SGHNT, YYREEE (reference sequence). The CDR3 extends over 15 amino acids. V shed 4 bases, J shed 7 bases, and the junction held 7 bases outside the gene matches. CDR3 sequence reads: CASSKGLAAANEQFF. Here the CDR3 DNA reads TGTGCCAGCAGCAAGGGACTAGCGGCTGCTAATGAGCAGTTCTTC.

The CDR3 region is CASSLAGEGRSPLHF. The CDR3 DNA is TGCGCCAGCAGCTTGGCCGGAGAGGGCCGGTCACCCCTCCACTTT. The chain couples TRBV5-1 to TRBJ1-6; D ambiguous. CDR1 and CDR2 (germline): SGHRS, YFSETQ. The length of the CDR3 is 15 residues. Trimming pared 0 bases from V and 10 bases from J, leaving 14 bases between. The full variable domain, completed using reference TRBV5-1 and TRBJ1-6, is KAGVTQTPRYLIKTRGQQVTLSCSPISGHRSVSWYQQTPGQGLQFLFEYFSETQRNKGNFPGRFSGRQFSNSRSEMNVSTLELGDSALYLCASSLAGEGRSPLHFGNGTRLTVT.

This clone appeared a single time. The chain carries TRBV7-6 and TRBJ2-7; D is perhaps TRBD2 (5 bases). Germline-derived CDR1 and CDR2 are SGHVS and FNYEAQ. The CDR3 is 14 amino acids. V lost 6 bases and J 0 bases, leaving 12 bases between the germline ends. The CDR3 DNA is TGTGCCAGCAGTAAAAGCGGCCCCTCCTACGAGCAGTACTTC. It is translated as CASSKSGPSYEQYF.

The chain is built from TRBV19 and TRBJ1-1; no reliable D call. V lost 1 base and J 0 bases, leaving 9 bases between the germline ends. Germline V gene sequence: CDR1 LNHDA, CDR2 SQIVND (reference sequence). This CDR3 is 15 amino acids long. CDR3 sequence reads: CASSIVLSMNTEAFF. As DNA, the CDR3 is TGTGCCAGTAGTATAGTGCTTAGCATGAACACTGAAGCTTTCTTT.

J is TRBJ2-7 and V is TRBV10-2; 9 positions agree with TRBD2. CDR1 WSHSY and CDR2 SAAADI come from the germline V gene. The V and J ends lost 10 bases and 3 bases, in that order; junction bases with no gene match: 13. The CDR3 has 15 residues. The CDR3 is CATAGGATTRYEQYF. CDR3 nucleotide sequence: TGCGCCACCGCGGGGGGGGCCACTACCCGCTACGAGCAGTACTTC.

The chain carries TRBV6-5 and TRBJ2-3; TRBD2 matches at 9 bases. The CDR3 totals 15 residues. Germline-derived CDR1 and CDR2 are MNHEY and SVGAGI. The trim removed 6 bases at V and 1 base at J, leaving 5 bases unmatched. The CDR3 coding sequence is TGTGCCAGCAGCCGGGGACTAGCCCGCACAGATACGCAGTATTTT. Translation gives CASSRGLARTDTQYF.

The rearrangement uses TRBV4-1 and TRBJ2-1; possibly TRBD1 for D (5 bases). Germline assignment: CDR1 MGHRA and CDR2 YSYEKL. Trimming took off 1 base at V and 2 bases at J, with 9 bases between the two ends. There are 15 residues in the CDR3. In DNA, the CDR3 is TGCGCCAGCAGCCAAGTTCAGGGCGCCTACAATGAGCAGTTCTTC. Translating gives CASSQVQGAYNEQFF.

V usage is TRBV19 and J usage is TRBJ2-3; TRBD2 aligns across 10 bases. This CDR3 is 16 amino acids long. J lost 1 base, V lost 7 bases, and 8 bases had no gene match. Germline-derived CDR1 and CDR2 are LNHDA and SQIVND (reference sequence). The CDR3 sequence is CASTNLAGDRTDTQYF. CDR3 nucleotides: TGTGCCAGTACAAATCTAGCGGGGGATCGCACAGATACGCAGTATTTT.

Only one count was recorded for this clone. The V gene is TRBV4-2, the J gene TRBJ2-7; TRBD2 agrees at 13 bases. The trim removed 1 base at V and 6 bases at J, leaving 6 bases unmatched. The CDR3 has 16 amino acids. Germline loops: CDR1 LGHNA, CDR2 YNFKEQ. The CDR3 nucleotides read TGTGCCAGCAGCCAAGTATCGGGACTAGCGGGGTTCGAGCAGTACTTC. Translated, it gives CASSQVSGLAGFEQYF.

This chain links TRBV6-6 with TRBJ1-3, with no clear D. The germline V gene has CDR1 MNHNY and CDR2 SVGAGI (reference sequence). V lost 6 bases and J 1 base, leaving 10 bases between the germline ends. CDR3 length: 14 amino acids. In nucleotides, the CDR3 is TGTGCCAGCAGCCGTTTCGGGTCTGGAAACACCATATATTTT. This sequence encodes CASSRFGSGNTIYF.

The chain carries TRBV5-1 and TRBJ2-3, with 9 bases matching TRBD2. The germline V gene has CDR1 SGHRS and CDR2 YFSETQ. The length of the CDR3 is 15 residues. The ends lost 2 bases at V and 2 bases at J; junction bases unmatched: 3. The CDR3 DNA follows: TGCGCCAGCAGCTTTTCTAGCGGGAACACAGATACGCAGTATTTT. It specifies CASSFSSGNTDTQYF.

The chain couples TRBV12-1 to TRBJ2-7; the table assigns TRBD1, which was not confirmed against the DNA. TRBV12-1 is given as a pseudogene. The CDR3 totals 14 residues. The CDR3 DNA follows: TGTGCCAGCAGCCCCAACACAGGAACCTACGAGCAGTACTTC. It codes for CASSPNTGTYEQYF.